The clone carrying this T cell receptor (beta chain) was counted only a few times. Its antigen is undetermined. This entry belongs to a study of T-cell reconstitution after alpha-beta-depleted transplantation in children. Unique molecular identifiers were used to barcode this TCRbeta library. TCRdb ran MiXCR on the PCR reads and lists one entry per CDR3 protein. The table has 330,000 or so distinct CDR3 sequences, approximately 7.3% seen once; the top ten hold approximately 9.6%. Trimming cost V 0 bases and J 4 bases, with 12 bases left between them. Germline values: CDR1 MGHRA, CDR2 YSYEKL. The CDR3 runs 15 residues. Findings and caveats of the study: Reportedly, only several hundred clones from non-depleted graft cells drove alpha-beta T-cell counts at about two months. Diversity and T-cell counts at one year after transplant derived mostly from new T cells. TCRbeta diversity was high at day 60 in some patients (a result of surviving recipient T cells and thymic progenitors).

The sequence was obtained from a female patient between 2 and 15 years old who had a stem cell transplant for Fanconi anemia, so the T cells may come from the graft donor. The rearrangement uses TRBV4-1 and TRBJ1-2; D is perhaps TRBD1 (6 bases). This specimen consisted of peripheral blood, obtained 360 days after TCRalphabeta/CD19-depleted stem cell transplant. Here the CDR3 DNA reads TGCGCCAGCAGCCAAGACTATTTAGGGGGCTATGGCTACACCTTC. Protein sequence: CASSQDYLGGYGYTF.